This T cell receptor beta chain was obtained from a study of shared clonotypes between healthy human individuals. Study-wide points: Naive subsets typically showed greater estimated richness than memory subsets. Lower generation probabilities were found for non-shared clonotypes than for those shared by all four donors. For naive CD4 cells, approximately 5% of clonotypes were shared across a handful of donors.

This table comes from immunoSEQ multiplex PCR, and its TCRdb copy is limited to in-frame clones, with some not included. Of about 2.5 million clones detected, roughly 90% appear once; the ten largest clones hold roughly 0.34%. A remark on this clone: The antigen remains undetermined. Other DNA sequences in this specimen translate into the identical CDR3.

This clonotype was obtained from a man younger than 30 in good health. Some clones in this sample may be carry-over from other donors' samples. Material: naive CD4+ T cells from PBMCs. Subset denoted: CD45RA+ positively selected.

The chain's CDR3 is CASSLDFTDTQYF. The DNA for the CDR3 is TGTGCCAGCAGCTTAGACTTCACAGATACGCAGTATTTT. This chain uses TRBV7-2 with TRBJ2-3; D uncertain. This CDR3 is 13 amino acids long. Germline CDR1 reads SGHTA; CDR2 reads FQGNSA. Between the trimmed V and J ends, which lost 1 base and 2 bases, there was a span of 4 bases.